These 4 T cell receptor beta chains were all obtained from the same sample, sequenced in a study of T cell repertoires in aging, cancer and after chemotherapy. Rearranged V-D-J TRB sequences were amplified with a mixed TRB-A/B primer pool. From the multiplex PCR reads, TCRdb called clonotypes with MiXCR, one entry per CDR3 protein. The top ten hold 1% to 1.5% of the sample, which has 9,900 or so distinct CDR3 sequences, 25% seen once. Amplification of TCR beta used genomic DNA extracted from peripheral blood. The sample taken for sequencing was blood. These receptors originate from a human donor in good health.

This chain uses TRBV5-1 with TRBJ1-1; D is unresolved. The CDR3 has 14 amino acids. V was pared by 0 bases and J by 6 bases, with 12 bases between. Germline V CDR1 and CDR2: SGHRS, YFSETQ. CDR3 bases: TGCGCCAGCAGCTTGGATTCCCTATCGGCTGAAGCTTTCTTT. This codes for CASSLDSLSAEAFF.

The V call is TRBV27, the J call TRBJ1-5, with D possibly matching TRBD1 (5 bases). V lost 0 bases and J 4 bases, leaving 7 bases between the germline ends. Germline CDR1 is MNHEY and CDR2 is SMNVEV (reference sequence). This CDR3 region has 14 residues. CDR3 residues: CASSLSWTNQPQHF. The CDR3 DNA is TGTGCCAGCAGTTTATCTTGGACAAATCAGCCCCAGCATTTT.

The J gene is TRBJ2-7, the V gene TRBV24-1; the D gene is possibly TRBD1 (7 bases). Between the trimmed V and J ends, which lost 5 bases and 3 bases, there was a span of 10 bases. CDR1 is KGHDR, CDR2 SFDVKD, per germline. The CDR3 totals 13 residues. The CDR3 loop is CATSVRGVYEQYF. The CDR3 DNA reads TGTGCCACCAGTGTCAGGGGGGTCTACGAGCAGTACTTC.

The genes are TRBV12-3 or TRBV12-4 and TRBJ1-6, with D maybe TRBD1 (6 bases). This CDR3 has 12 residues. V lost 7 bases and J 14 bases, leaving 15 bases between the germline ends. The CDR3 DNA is TGTGCCAGCATACTGTTCGACAGGACCCTCCACTTT. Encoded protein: CASILFDRTLHF.